This T cell receptor (beta chain) was found in a study of lymphopenia after photon versus proton radiotherapy. Points from the study as a whole: Proton therapy kept repertoires fairly stable, unlike photons, which gained effector/memory cells. Better survival with proton therapy was suggested as possible, not demonstrated.

Sequencing used immunoSEQ multiplex PCR; TCRdb keeps in-frame clones, though not all of them. This table holds tens of thousands of clones, around 88% found once. The CDR3 has 14 amino acids. Losses at the gene ends were 8 bases for V and 6 bases for J; bases not matched to a gene: 12. Germline V gives CDR1 MDHEN, CDR2 SYDVKM. There are a few counts of this clone. What it recognizes is unknown. The V call is TRBV28, the J call TRBJ2-7; 8 nucleotides align to TRBD2. The material was peripheral blood, obtained from a patient treated with proton-based radiotherapy. The clonotype was recovered from a man older than 75 with esophageal cancer. CDR3 loop: CASDRGGPHGEQYF. CDR3 sequence (DNA): TGTGCCAGCGACCGGGGGGGGCCCCATGGCGAGCAGTACTTC. The full variable domain, rest sourced from reference TRBV28 and TRBJ2-7, is DVKVTQSSRYLVKRTGEKVFLECVQDMDHENMFWYRQDPGLGLRLIYFSYDVKMKEKGDIPEGYSVSREKKERFSLILESASTNQTSMYLCASDRGGPHGEQYFGPGTRLTVT.